This section outlines one T cell receptor (beta chain) sequence together with its context. Its specificity is unknown. It was with random hexamers that roughly 0.5 to 1 ug RNA was reverse transcribed. Amplification of the TCR beta CDR3 was carried out by immunoSEQ multiplex PCR, which spanned a total of 54 Vbeta and 13 Jbeta segments. Each CDR3 protein is one row after TCRdb ran MiXCR on the immunoSEQ multiplex PCR reads. The repertoire holds about 210,000 distinct CDR3 sequences, with about 94% as singletons. This sample stems from a study of CD8 T cells in Susac syndrome. Study-level findings and limits: CD4+ T cell repertoires in Susac syndrome exhibited no evidence of clonal expansion.

The authors negatively isolated CD8+ and CD4+ T cells and FACS-enriched TEMRA cells. With 7 bases removed from V and 7 bases from J, the gap between germline ends came to 20 bases. The CDR3 is made up of 15 amino acids. In germline, CDR1 is SGHTA, CDR2 FQGNSA. This clonotype was obtained from a human donor with Susac syndrome. Sequencing was carried out using CD4+ T cells from PBMCs. The gene calls are TRBV7-2 and TRBJ1-5; D is perhaps TRBD1 (6 bases). The CDR3 reads CASNQAQGRGQPQHF. CDR3 nucleotide sequence: TGTGCCAGCAATCAGGCACAGGGTCGTGGACAGCCCCAGCATTTT.